The entry below gives a single TCR beta chain sequence along with its context. Its antigen is undetermined. These data belong to a study of cytomegalovirus exposure and HLA in healthy donors. For the study at large: From around 180 million T cells, an earlier analysis saw approximately 110 million unique TCR beta sequences.

The CDR3 has 14 residues. Unmatched junction bases numbered 16, after V lost 6 bases and J lost 12 bases. The germline CDR1 and CDR2 sequences are GTSNPN and SVGIG (reference sequence). The study's findings and limits: Among the most significant clusters, several appeared linked to common viral pathogens in a later analysis. Associated with cytomegalovirus, according to the listing, were around 160 TCR beta chains. The availability of immune exposure information extended only to CMV serostatus.

PCR primers comprised 60 Vbeta and 13 Jbeta primers. Data came from immunoSEQ multiplex PCR; TCRdb stores just in-frame clones and leaves some out. Recorded for this sample: approximately 140,000 clones. The clonotype originates from a woman aged 45-65 years in good health and CMV-seronegative. V gene TRBV30 combines with J gene TRBJ1-2, with 10 bases fitting TRBD1. Sequencing input: PBMCs. CDR3 nucleotides: TGTGCCTGTCGGAGGGCTGGACAGGGGGTTAAGGACACCTTC. This translates into CACRRAGQGVKDTF.